The sequence of this TCR beta chain was determined in a study of blood T cells in healthy people across ages. CDR1 and CDR2 (germline): SEHNR, FQNEAQ (reference sequence). This CDR3 is 11 amino acids long. Primed by a sample-barcoded 5' primer and a J-beta primer mix, a second PCR proceeded for about 6 to 12 cycles. TCRdb reanalysed the 5' RACE reads using MiXCR and keeps one entry per CDR3 protein. The sample lists 1.2 million to 1.5 million distinct CDR3 sequences, about 43% occurring once. They isolated at least 6.5 million PBMCs from each sample. This clonotype was observed at least ten times. A read error may produce the germline difference seen at one junction end.

The chain carries TRBV7-9 and TRBJ2-3, with D perhaps matching TRBD2 (6 bases). This clonotype originated in a woman aged 18-29 years in good health. The sample consisted of blood. CDR3 residues: CASSAGDTQYF. The CDR3 nucleotides read TGCGCCAGCAGCGCGGGGGATACGCAGTATTTT.